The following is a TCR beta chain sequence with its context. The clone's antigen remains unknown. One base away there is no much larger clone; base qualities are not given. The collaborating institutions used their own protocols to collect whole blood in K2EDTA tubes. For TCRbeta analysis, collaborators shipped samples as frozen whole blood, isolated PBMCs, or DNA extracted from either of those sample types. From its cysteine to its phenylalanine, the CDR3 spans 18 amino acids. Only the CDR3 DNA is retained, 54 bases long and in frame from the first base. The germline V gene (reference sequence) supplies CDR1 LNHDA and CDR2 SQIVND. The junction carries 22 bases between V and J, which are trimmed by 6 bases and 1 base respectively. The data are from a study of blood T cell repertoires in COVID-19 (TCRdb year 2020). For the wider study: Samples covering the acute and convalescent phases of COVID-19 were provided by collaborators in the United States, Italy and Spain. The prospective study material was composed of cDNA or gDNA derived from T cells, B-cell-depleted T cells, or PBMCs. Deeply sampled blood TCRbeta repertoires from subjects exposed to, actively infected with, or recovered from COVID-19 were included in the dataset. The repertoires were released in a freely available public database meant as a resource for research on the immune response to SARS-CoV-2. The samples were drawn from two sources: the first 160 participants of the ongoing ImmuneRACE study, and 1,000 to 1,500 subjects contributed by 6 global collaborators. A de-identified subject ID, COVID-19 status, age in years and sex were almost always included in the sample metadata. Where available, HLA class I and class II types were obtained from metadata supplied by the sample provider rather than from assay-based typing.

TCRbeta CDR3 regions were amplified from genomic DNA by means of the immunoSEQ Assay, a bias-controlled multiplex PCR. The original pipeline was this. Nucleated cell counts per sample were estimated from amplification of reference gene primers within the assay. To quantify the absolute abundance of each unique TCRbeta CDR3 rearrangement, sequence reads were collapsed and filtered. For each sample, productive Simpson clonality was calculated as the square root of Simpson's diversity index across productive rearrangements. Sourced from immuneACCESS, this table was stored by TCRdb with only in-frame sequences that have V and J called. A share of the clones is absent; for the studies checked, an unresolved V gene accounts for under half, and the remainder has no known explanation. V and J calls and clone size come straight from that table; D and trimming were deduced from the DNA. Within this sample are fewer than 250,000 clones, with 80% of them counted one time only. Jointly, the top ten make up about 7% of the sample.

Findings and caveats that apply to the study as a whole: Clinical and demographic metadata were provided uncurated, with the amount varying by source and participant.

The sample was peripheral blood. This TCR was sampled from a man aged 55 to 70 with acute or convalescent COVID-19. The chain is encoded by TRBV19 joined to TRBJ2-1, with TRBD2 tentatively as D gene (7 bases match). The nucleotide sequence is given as TGTGCCAGTAGCCGGGACACCTTAGCGGGTACTTCCTACAATGAGCAGTTCTTC. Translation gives CASSRDTLAGTSYNEQFF.